Included here is one T cell receptor (beta chain) sequence, with context. The sample originates from a study of T cell changes during pregnancy in multiple sclerosis. TCRdb's copy holds only in-frame clones and misses some; the assay was immunoSEQ multiplex PCR. The sample carries around 37,000 clones, 91% recorded once. The CDR3 covers 15 residues. Germline V gives CDR1 MNHNS, CDR2 SASEGT. Trimming cost V 4 bases and J 4 bases; bases outside gene matches: 5. The genes are TRBV6-1 and TRBJ1-2; 11 nucleotides match TRBD1. This receptor was taken from a female donor with multiple sclerosis, enrolled in a pregnancy study. The input for sequencing was CD8+ T cells from peripheral blood mononuclear cells, taken in the second trimester of pregnancy. In nucleotides, the CDR3 is TGTGCCAGCAGTGCCGGGACAGGGGGATTCTATGGCTACACCTTC. Protein: CASSAGTGGFYGYTF.